This TCR beta chain emerged from a study of blood T cell repertoires in COVID-19. Study context: Acute-phase and convalescent COVID-19 samples originated in the United States, Italy and Spain. The cDNA or gDNA used as material had been derived from T cells, B-cell-depleted T cells, or PBMCs.

In the study's own analysis: Amplification of reference gene primers provided the estimated nucleated cell counts. TCRdb's copy holds only in-frame clones and misses some; the assay was immunoSEQ multiplex PCR. D and trimming come from the DNA, and the V and J calls and clone size come from that table. Of about 86,000 clones detected, roughly three quarters appear once; the ten largest clones hold around 11%. CDR1 is SGHVS and CDR2 is FQNEAQ in the germline V gene. The CDR3 is 16 amino acids. Trimming took off 2 bases at V and 0 bases at J, with 13 bases between the two ends. This sequence joins TRBV7-8 and TRBJ1-2, with D possibly matching TRBD1 (5 bases). The source is a man in his 70s with acute or convalescent COVID-19. The sample comprised peripheral blood. CDR3 nucleotides: TGTGCCAGCAGCTTAAGACAGATCTCCACTAACTATGGCTACACCTTC. Translation: CASSLRQISTNYGYTF.